Listed here are 20 T cell receptor beta chains from one sample, sequenced in a study of shared clonotypes between healthy human individuals. Naivety among CD8 cells was defined by CD45RO negativity and positive CCR7 selection, thereby excluding terminally differentiated effector memory CD45RA+ cells. The assay was immunoSEQ multiplex PCR, and TCRdb's table has in-frame clones only and misses some. The data contain about 2 million clones, about 95% of them seen just once; the ten biggest clones take up 0.85% to 1.3%. The sample taken for sequencing was naive CD8+ T cells sorted from blood. These TCRs come from a man aged 18 to 30 in good health.

V gene TRBV4-1 combines with J gene TRBJ1-5, with 7 nucleotides matching TRBD1. The germline V gene has CDR1 MGHRA and CDR2 YSYEKL. V trimming: 2 bases; J trimming: 7 bases; junction bases outside the gene matches: 8. This CDR3 has 15 residues. The CDR3 protein is CASSQRTGQAQPQHF. Here the CDR3 DNA reads TGCGCCAGCAGCCAAAGGACCGGACAGGCCCAGCCCCAGCATTTT.

As concerns this clone: The junction departs from germline at one end; a sequencing error may be responsible. V is TRBV7-7 and J is TRBJ1-1; D unclear. The CDR3 runs 13 residues. CDR1 SSHAT and CDR2 FNYEAQ come from the germline V gene (reference sequence). CDR3 DNA: TGTGCTAGCAGCTTAGAGCCGTCGACTGAAGCTTTCTTT. This encodes CASSLEPSTEAFF.

V usage is TRBV19 and J usage is TRBJ2-7; possible D gene TRBD2, 7 bases. Trimming cost V 4 bases and J 7 bases, with 20 bases left between them. This CDR3 is built from 15 residues. From germline, CDR1 is LNHDA and CDR2 SQIVND (reference sequence). CDR3 DNA: TGTGCCAGTAGTACAGACCGGGACACAGCGGGAGAGCAGTACTTC. Translated, it gives CASSTDRDTAGEQYF.

To note about this clone: Distinct nucleotide sequences in the sample also encode this CDR3. The V and J genes are TRBV4-1 and TRBJ2-7; 8 positions match TRBD1. V dropped 1 base and J dropped 0; count of bases not matched to a gene: 2. The germline V gene has CDR1 MGHRA and CDR2 YSYEKL. This CDR3 region has 15 residues. The CDR3 nucleotides are TGCGCCAGCAGCCAAGGACAGGGGAGCTCCTACGAGCAGTACTTC. Its translation: CASSQGQGSSYEQYF.

J is TRBJ1-6 and V is TRBV5-4; D ambiguous. Trimming removed 5 bases from V and 0 bases from J, with 12 bases in between. Germline V gene lookup returns CDR1 SGHNT and CDR2 YYREEE (reference sequence). The CDR3 length is 16 residues. The CDR3: CASSFLPDSYNSPLHF. The CDR3 DNA is TGTGCCAGCAGTTTTCTCCCGGACTCCTATAATTCACCCCTCCACTTT.

The chain couples TRBV25-1 to TRBJ2-7; maybe TRBD2 (5 bases). Deletions cut 2 bases from V and 2 bases from J, with 10 bases between. This CDR3 contains 14 residues. Germline V gives CDR1 MGHDK, CDR2 SYGVNS. The CDR3 loop reads CASSERGAAYEQYF. CDR3 in DNA: TGTGCCAGCAGTGAACGGGGTGCGGCCTACGAGCAGTACTTC.

This chain connects TRBV28 to TRBJ2-5; no clear D. Germline V gene lookup returns CDR1 MDHEN and CDR2 SYDVKM. This CDR3 is built from 12 residues. V dropped 8 bases and J dropped 1 base, with 8 bases sitting between them. This chain's CDR3 is CASQPRQETQYF. As DNA, the CDR3 is TGTGCCAGCCAACCCCGCCAAGAGACCCAGTACTTC. Full variable domain (outside the CDR3, taken from reference TRBV28 and TRBJ2-5): DVKVTQSSRYLVKRTGEKVFLECVQDMDHENMFWYRQDPGLGLRLIYFSYDVKMKEKGDIPEGYSVSREKKERFSLILESASTNQTSMYLCASQPRQETQYFGPGTRLLVL.

The V call is TRBV27, the J call TRBJ2-7; 8 bases agree with TRBD1. The CDR3 loop spans 18 amino acids. CDR1 MNHEY and CDR2 SMNVEV come from the germline V gene (reference sequence). Losses at the gene ends were 1 base for V and 6 bases for J; bases not matched to a gene: 17. The CDR3 protein is CASSLFIPAGQGPLEQYF. The CDR3 nucleotides read TGTGCCAGCAGTTTATTTATCCCGGCTGGACAGGGACCCCTCGAGCAGTACTTC.

The rearrangement uses TRBV4-3 and TRBJ2-2; D gene uncertain. Trimming cost V 0 bases and J 2 bases, with 10 bases left between them. CDR3 length: 16 residues. Germline V gives CDR1 LGHNA, CDR2 YSLEER. DNA of the CDR3: TGCGCCAGCAGCCAAGAGCGACCGACAAACACCGGGGAGCTGTTTTTT. This encodes CASSQERPTNTGELFF.

J is TRBJ2-7 and V is TRBV7-9; a possible D gene is TRBD1 (6 bases). Germline loops: CDR1 SEHNR, CDR2 FQNEAQ (reference sequence). The length of the CDR3 is 15 residues. Between the trimmed V and J ends, which lost 4 bases and 6 bases, there was a span of 19 bases. This chain's CDR3 is CASSSRDTLRGEQYF. The CDR3 DNA sequence: TGTGCCAGCAGCTCCCGGGACACCCTAAGGGGCGAGCAGTACTTC.

This chain uses TRBV6-5 with TRBJ2-1, with 11 bases fitting TRBD2. Trimming cost V 5 bases and J 7 bases; bases outside gene matches: 7. Germline V gives CDR1 MNHEY, CDR2 SVGAGI. This CDR3 has 15 residues. In DNA, the CDR3 is TGTGCCAGCAGTCAACTAGCGGGAGCTAATAATGAGCAGTTCTTC. It is translated as CASSQLAGANNEQFF.

V usage is TRBV4-1 and J usage is TRBJ1-2; D uncertain. The germline V gene has CDR1 MGHRA and CDR2 YSYEKL. The V end was cut by 1 base, the J end by 8 bases, with 14 bases between. CDR3 length equals 14 residues. The chain's CDR3 is CASSQVGEQRGYTF. CDR3 sequence (DNA): TGCGCCAGCAGCCAAGTCGGTGAACAACGAGGCTACACCTTC.

Notes on this clone: A much larger clone sits a single nucleotide away, making a read error possible. Other nucleotide sequences in the sample specify the same CDR3. The chain couples TRBV5-5 to TRBJ1-1, with D uncertain. The germline V and J ends were trimmed by 0 bases and 1 base, with 4 bases remaining between them. The germline V gene has CDR1 SGHKS and CDR2 YYEKEE (reference sequence). This CDR3 contains 13 residues. This CDR3 reads CASSLGRNTEAFF. In DNA form, the CDR3 reads TGTGCCAGCAGCTTGGGGAGGAACACTGAAGCTTTCTTT. The entire variable domain, with the rest obtained from reference TRBV5-5 and TRBJ1-1, is as follows: DAGVTQSPTHLIKTRGQQVTLRCSPISGHKSVSWYQQVLGQGPQFIFQYYEKEERGRGNFPDRFSARQFPNYSSELNVNALLLGDSALYLCASSLGRNTEAFFGQGTRLTVV.

V gene TRBV10-3 combines with J gene TRBJ2-7; 12 bases line up with TRBD2. CDR1 is ENHRY and CDR2 is SYGVKD in the germline V gene. The trim removed 2 bases at V and 4 bases at J, leaving 0 bases unmatched. This CDR3 comprises 14 residues. CDR3 region: CAISEGTSGYEQYF. CDR3 sequence (DNA): TGTGCCATCAGTGAGGGGACTAGCGGGTACGAGCAGTACTTC.

The chain employs TRBV7-2 and TRBJ2-7; TRBD2 agrees at 7 bases. This CDR3 spans 15 amino acids. Per the germline V gene, CDR1 is SGHTA and CDR2 is FQGNSA. The junction had 7 bases not matched to a gene; V was cut back by 4 bases and J by 1 base. The CDR3 sequence is CASSYYDGGSYEQYF. CDR3 sequence (DNA): TGTGCCAGCAGCTACTACGACGGGGGGTCCTACGAGCAGTACTTC.

Here the CDR3 reads CASSAGPGEPPYNEQFF. The DNA of the CDR3 is TGTGCCAGCAGCGCCGGACCGGGGGAGCCCCCCTACAATGAGCAGTTCTTC. The chain is built from TRBV2 and TRBJ2-1, with D perhaps TRBD2 (6 bases). The germline CDR1 and CDR2 sequences are SNHLY and FYNNEI. The CDR3 runs 17 residues. Trimming removed 6 bases at V and 2 bases at J, with 20 bases between.

V is TRBV6-5 and J is TRBJ2-2; 8 positions agree with TRBD1. CDR1 MNHEY and CDR2 SVGAGI come from the germline V gene. The CDR3 totals 13 residues. V was pared by 6 bases and J by 7 bases, with 4 bases of the junction left unmatched. The CDR3 reads CASSHTGGGELFF. The CDR3 DNA sequence: TGTGCCAGCAGCCATACAGGGGGCGGGGAGCTGTTTTTT.

The V call is TRBV7-9, the J call TRBJ1-4; D gene ambiguous. CDR1 and CDR2 from the germline V gene are SEHNR and FQNEAQ (reference sequence). This CDR3 has 12 amino acids. Trimming shortened V by 1 base and J by 7 bases, and 4 bases separated the two germline ends. CDR3 DNA: TGTGCCAGCAGCTTAGGCTTTGAAAAACTGTTTTTT. It translates to CASSLGFEKLFF. The full variable domain, with the rest looked up from reference TRBV7-9 and TRBJ1-4, is DTGVSQNPRHKITKRGQNVTFRCDPISEHNRLYWYRQTLGQGPEFLTYFQNEAQLEKSRLLSDRFSAERPKGSFSTLEIQRTEQGDSAMYLCASSLGFEKLFFGSGTQLSVL.

The chain links TRBV7-2 to TRBJ1-2, with D perhaps matching TRBD1 (5 bases). This CDR3 contains 14 residues. The V end lost 3 bases, the J end lost 1 base, and 9 bases lay between the germline ends. The germline CDR1 and CDR2 sequences are SGHTA and FQGNSA. The CDR3 DNA follows: TGTGCCAGCAGCTTGGACACGAATAACTATGGCTACACCTTC. Translated: CASSLDTNNYGYTF.

The chain has TRBV4-1 and TRBJ2-7; the match to TRBD2 covers 9 bases. Per germline, CDR1 MGHRA and CDR2 YSYEKL. This CDR3 is 15 amino acids long. With 1 base clipped from V and 4 bases from J, the junction kept 5 bases outside the gene matches. The CDR3 DNA reads as TGCGCCAGCAGCCAAGCGCCTAGCGGGGCATACGAGCAGTACTTC. It specifies CASSQAPSGAYEQYF.